This TCR beta chain derives from a study of blood T cell repertoires in COVID-19. In the study overall: COVID-19 samples, acute and convalescent, were from the United States, Italy and Spain.

One Seattle source followed patients from active infection through their disease course. As handled by the study authors: Nucleated cell number was recorded as an estimate derived from reference gene primer amplification. Sequencing was performed with immunoSEQ multiplex PCR; in TCRdb, only in-frame clones are kept and a portion is missing. Clone size and V and J calls were adopted from that table, with D and trimming inferred from the DNA. This table holds fewer than 200,000 clones, 83% found once. CDR3 length: 17 residues. V was pared by 0 bases and J by 5 bases, with 11 bases of the junction left unmatched. CDR1 is SGHAT, CDR2 FQNNGV, per germline.

Sequencing input: peripheral blood. The TCR comes from a woman in her 70s with COVID-19, enrolled during active disease. The gene calls are TRBV11-2 and TRBJ1-1; 8 bases are a match to TRBD1. DNA for the CDR3: TGTGCCAGCAGCTTAGATTCGCGGACAGGGAGGAGTACTGAAGCTTTCTTT. Translated: CASSLDSRTGRSTEAFF.